This record covers a single T cell receptor (beta chain). V was cut by 3 bases and J by 8 bases, with 13 bases left in between. Looked up from germline, CDR1 is LNHDA and CDR2 is SQIVND (reference sequence). The CDR3 contains 13 residues. The immunoSEQ assay was v3.0, run at survey level. Data came from immunoSEQ multiplex PCR; TCRdb stores just in-frame clones and leaves some out. Here the sample spans fewer than 15,000 clones, under 85% being singletons. This sample stems from a study of long-term antiretroviral therapy in people with HIV. The material sequenced was unsorted PBMCs, taken 3.4 years after starting antiretroviral therapy. The chain uses TRBV19 and TRBJ1-2; D not certain. This receptor was taken from a middle-aged man with HIV. Here the CDR3 reads CASSMQSRWGYTF. The CDR3 DNA sequence: TGTGCCAGTAGTATGCAGTCCCGTTGGGGCTACACCTTC. Full variable domain (remainder filled in from reference TRBV19 and TRBJ1-2): DGGITQSPKYLFRKEGQNVTLSCEQNLNHDAMYWYRQDPGQGLRLIYYSQIVNDFQKGDIAEGYSVSREKKESFPLTVTSAQKNPTAFYLCASSMQSRWGYTFGSGTRLTVV.